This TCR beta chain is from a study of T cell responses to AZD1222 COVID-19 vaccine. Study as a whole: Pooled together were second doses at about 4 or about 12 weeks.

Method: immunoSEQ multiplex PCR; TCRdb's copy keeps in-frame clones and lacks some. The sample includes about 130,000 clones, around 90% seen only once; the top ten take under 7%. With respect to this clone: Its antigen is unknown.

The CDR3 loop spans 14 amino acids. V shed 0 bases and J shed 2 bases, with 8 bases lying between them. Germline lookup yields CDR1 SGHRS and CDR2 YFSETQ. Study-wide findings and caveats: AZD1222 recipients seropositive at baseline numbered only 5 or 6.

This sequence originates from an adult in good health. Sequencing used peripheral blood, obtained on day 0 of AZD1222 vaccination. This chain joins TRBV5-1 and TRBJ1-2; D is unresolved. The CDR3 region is CASSLGKVNYGYTF. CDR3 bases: TGCGCCAGCAGCTTGGGCAAGGTCAACTATGGCTACACCTTC.